The entry below describes one TCR beta chain. Its matching antigen is unknown. Sampling times: baseline, cycle 4 day 1, cycle 7 day 1. This sample is part of a study of OX40 agonist ivuxolimab in advanced cancers. Produced via immunoSEQ multiplex PCR; TCRdb's table is partial and in-frame only. The sample carries around 65,000 clones, nearly 90% recorded once. Study-wide points: More expanded clones were found, on average, in CD8+ than in CD4+ T cells.

Sequencing used CD4+ or CD8+ T cells sorted from blood, obtained in a trial of the OX40 agonist ivuxolimab. This receptor was obtained from an adult with an advanced solid tumor such as melanoma, head and neck, liver or kidney cancer.

As DNA, the CDR3 is TGTGCCAGCATGATGGAGAGCTCTGGAAACACCATATATTTT. Residues: CASMMESSGNTIYF. The V gene is TRBV2, the J gene TRBJ1-3, with D hard to call. This CDR3 contains 14 residues. Germline lookup yields CDR1 SNHLY and CDR2 FYNNEI. Trimming left V 7 bases short and J 0 bases short, with 10 bases between.